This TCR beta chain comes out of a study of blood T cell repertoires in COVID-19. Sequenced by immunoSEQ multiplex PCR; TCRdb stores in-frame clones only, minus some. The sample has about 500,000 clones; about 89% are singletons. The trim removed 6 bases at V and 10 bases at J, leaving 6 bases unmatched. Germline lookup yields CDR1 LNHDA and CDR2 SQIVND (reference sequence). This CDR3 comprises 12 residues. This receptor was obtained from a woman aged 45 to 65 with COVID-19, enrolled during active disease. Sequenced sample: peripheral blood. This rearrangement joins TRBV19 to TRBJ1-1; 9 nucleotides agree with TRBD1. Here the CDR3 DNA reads TGTGCCAGTAGCATGGACAGGGGAGGAGCTTTCTTT. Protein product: CASSMDRGGAFF.